This T cell receptor beta chain was sequenced for a study of T cells in Graves' hyperthyroidism and ophthalmopathy. Whole-study findings and limits: Ophthalmopathy was separated from stable hyperthyroidism by a 13 V-J model. Researchers found most expanded thyroid clonotypes above 0.001 in blood as well.

This clonotype was observed a handful of times. Its antigen is not known. Hyperthyroidism had been newly diagnosed in patients aged 18 to 65, and its duration was under 2 months. PBMCs stemmed from 10 ml fresh peripheral blood. The V and J ends lost 2 bases and 3 bases respectively, with 11 bases between them. The CDR3 sequence is 14 residues long. CDR1 is MNHEY, CDR2 SVGAGI, per germline. Authors of the study amplified TCR beta CDR3 regions from RNA transcripts. HTBI primers were the set used in a first-round RT-PCR of the TCR CDR3. A single record per CDR3 protein comes from TCRdb applying MiXCR to the multiplex PCR reads. The table has 700,000 to 850,000 distinct CDR3 sequences, approximately 36% seen once.

Material for sequencing was blood. The TCR sequence derives from a woman between 40 and 50 years old with Graves' hyperthyroidism. V is TRBV6-5 and J is TRBJ2-7; the D is unclear. CDR3 region: CASSYGVNYYEQYF. The CDR3 nucleotides are TGTGCCAGCAGTTACGGTGTCAACTACTACGAGCAGTACTTC.